Listed below are T cell receptor beta chains from one sample, sequenced in a study of T cell changes during pregnancy in multiple sclerosis. TCRdb keeps only in-frame clones here, not all; method: immunoSEQ multiplex PCR. Seen here are around 52,000 clones, roughly nine tenths observed once, and the top ten hold roughly 0.2%. The sample here was CD4+ T cells from peripheral blood mononuclear cells, taken in the second trimester of pregnancy. These TCRs come from a female donor with multiple sclerosis, enrolled in a pregnancy study. The CDR3 runs from the conserved cysteine through the conserved F or W. A D gene is named only where the DNA matches it firmly. Not all rows give a size; the values are once, few, many and, for expanded clones, a class.

J,size,V,D,DNA,CDR3
TRBJ1-1,-,TRBV2,TRBD1,TGTGCCAGCAGAAGGACAGGAACAATGGGAGCTTTCTTT,CASRRTGTMGAFF
TRBJ1-1,-,TRBV6-5,-,TGTGCCAGCGTGTCGGACAAGAACACTGAAGCTTTCTTT,CASVSDKNTEAFF
TRBJ2-1,-,TRBV7-9,-,TGTGCCAGCAGCTCGGACACCTCTTTTTCCTACAATGAGCAGTTCTTC,CASSSDTSFSYNEQFF
TRBJ1-2,-,TRBV7-8,TRBD1,TGTGCCAGCAGCTTTGTCGGCCGGTGGGACAGCTATGGCTACACCTTC,CASSFVGRWDSYGYTF
TRBJ1-1,-,TRBV18,-,TGTGCCAGCTCCCCCTCCGGGAACACTGAAGCTTTCTTT,CASSPSGNTEAFF
TRBJ1-1,-,TRBV5-8,-,TGTGCCAGCAGCTTTAAGGCAGGGGAAACTGAAGCTTTCTTT,CASSFKAGETEAFF
TRBJ2-1,-,TRBV11-2,TRBD2,TGTGCCAGCAGCTTGAGTAGGGGACTAGCGGGAGAGCAGTTCTTC,CASSLSRGLAGEQFF
TRBJ1-1,-,TRBV7-3,TRBD1,TGTGCCAGCAGCCTTACTTCGGACAGGGGTGATGAAGCTTTCTTT,CASSLTSDRGDEAFF
TRBJ1-3,-,TRBV2,-,TGTGCCAGCAGTTTGGGGCCCGGCGGCTCTGGAAACACCATATATTTT,CASSLGPGGSGNTIYF
TRBJ2-6,-,TRBV28,-,TGTGCCAGCAGTTATATAGGGTTCGCGGGGGACAGGAGAACTGGGGCCAACGTCCTGACTTTC,CASSYIGFAGDRRTGANVLTF
TRBJ1-1,-,TRBV11-2,-,TGTGCCAGCAGCGCCTCCAGGGCCATGAACACTGAAGCTTTCTTT,CASSASRAMNTEAFF
TRBJ1-1,-,TRBV19,-,TGTGCCAGTAGTATGTCGGGGGGGCTCGGCACTGAAGCTTTCTTT,CASSMSGGLGTEAFF
TRBJ1-1,few,TRBV27,-,TGTGCCAGCAGTTTATATGCGGGGACTGAAGCTTTCTTT,CASSLYAGTEAFF
TRBJ1-3,-,TRBV7-2,-,TGTGCCAGCAGCTTAGTGGCCTCTGGAAACACCATATATTTT,CASSLVASGNTIYF
TRBJ1-2,-,TRBV4-1,-,TGCGCCAGCAGCCAACTTATGGGAGGGGGATATGGCTACACCTTC,CASSQLMGGGYGYTF
TRBJ2-7,-,TRBV6-5,TRBD2,TGTGCCAGCAGTTACAAGCCTAGCGGGAGGCGAAACGAGCAGTACTTC,CASSYKPSGRRNEQYF
TRBJ1-5,-,TRBV7-8,TRBD1,TGTGCCAGCAGCCATCGGACAGGGAACAATCAGCCCCAGCATTTT,CASSHRTGNNQPQHF
TRBJ1-2,-,TRBV6-1,-,TGTGCCAGCAGTGAAGCCTTGGCAGGGAACTATGGCTACACCTTC,CASSEALAGNYGYTF
TRBJ1-3,-,TRBV10-3,-,TGTGCCGTAAAGGAAGCGAACACCATATATTTT,CAVKEANTIYF
TRBJ2-7,once,TRBV27,-,TGTGCCAGCAGGAGGACAGCCTACGAGCAGTACTTC,CASRRTAYEQYF
TRBJ1-2,few,TRBV11-2,TRBD1,TGTGCCAGCAGCCCTCGGGACAGGGGGCCGTATGGCTACACCTTC,CASSPRDRGPYGYTF
TRBJ2-7,once,TRBV28,TRBD2,TGTGCCAGCAGTTTAGTAGCGGGGGGCTCCCCAGGGCAGTACTTC,CASSLVAGGSPGQYF
TRBJ1-4,once,TRBV9,-,TGTGCCAGCAGCCCAACAGTAAACCTGCATCTTGATAAGGAAAAACTGTTTTTT,CASSPTVNLHLDKEKLFF
TRBJ2-3,-,TRBV5-1,-,TGCGCCAGCAGCTTGGGGCTGGGGCAGCTTAGGACAGATACGCAGTATTTT,CASSLGLGQLRTDTQYF
TRBJ1-2,-,TRBV4-1,TRBD1,TGCGCCAGCAGCCAAGACCCATTCGCCGGGACAGGGGGTGGCTACACCTTC,CASSQDPFAGTGGGYTF
TRBJ1-1,once,TRBV29-1,-,TGCAGCGTTCAGGGCTGGAACACTGAAGCTTTCTTT,CSVQGWNTEAFF
TRBJ1-4,-,TRBV5-1,-,TGCGCCAGCAGCTTGGAAAGCGTGGCAACTAATGAAAAACTGTTTTTT,CASSLESVATNEKLFF
TRBJ2-7,-,TRBV5-1,TRBD1,TGCGCCAGCAGCTTGGCCCAGGGGGTAGGCGAGCAGTACTTC,CASSLAQGVGEQYF
TRBJ2-7,-,TRBV6-1,-,TGTGCCAGCAGTGCACGGCGGGGCCTCTCCTACGAGCAGTACTTC,CASSARRGLSYEQYF
TRBJ1-4,once,TRBV29-1,-,TGCAGCGTTGGGCAGGAGGGAGCTAATGAAAAACTGTTTTTT,CSVGQEGANEKLFF
TRBJ2-7,-,TRBV6-5,TRBD2,TGTGCCAGCAGCCCCGGAGCGGGAGGGCGAAACGAGCAGTACTTC,CASSPGAGGRNEQYF
TRBJ2-7,-,TRBV27,TRBD2,TGTGCCAGCAGTTTACTAGCGGGAGCCAAACCCTACGAGCAGTACTTC,CASSLLAGAKPYEQYF
TRBJ2-7,-,TRBV19,TRBD2,TGTGCCAGTAGTATGACTAGCGGGGGACACGAGCAGTACTTC,CASSMTSGGHEQYF
TRBJ1-2,-,TRBV5-4,TRBD1,TGTGCCAGCTACTCTCCGGGACAGGGGTTCTATGGCTACACCTTC,CASYSPGQGFYGYTF
TRBJ2-7,-,TRBV18,-,TGTGCCAGCTCACGGACAGAACAAGGAGCCTACGAGCAGTACTTC,CASSRTEQGAYEQYF
TRBJ1-5,once,TRBV10-3,TRBD1,TGTGCCATCAGTGAGTCGGACAGGGGGGGGGATCAGCCCCAGCATTTT,CAISESDRGGDQPQHF
TRBJ2-2,-,TRBV6-1,TRBD2,TGTGCCAGCAGTGTAATAGCGGGGGACACCGGGGAGCTGTTTTTT,CASSVIAGDTGELFF
TRBJ1-5,once,TRBV27,TRBD1,TGTGCCAGCAGCCCCTTAAAACTGACAGGGGGCAATCAGCCCCAGCATTTT,CASSPLKLTGGNQPQHF
TRBJ2-3,-,TRBV6-6,-,TGTGCCAGCAGTTGGGGGGCAGATACGCAGTATTTT,CASSWGADTQYF